The source of this TCR beta chain is a study of cytomegalovirus exposure and HLA in healthy donors. About the study: According to later analysis, the same platform produced the 120 validation and approximately 630 first-cohort repertoires. Findings of the study overall: The tendency of first-cohort TCR clusters to co-occur in the 100 to 150 validation repertoires emerged from a later analysis. According to the study, roughly 160 TCR beta chains were cytomegalovirus-associated.

Comment on this clone: As yet, its antigen is unknown.

Trimming stripped 7 bases from V and 0 bases from J, with 13 bases between. The CDR3 consists of 15 residues. Germline V lookup: CDR1 WSHSY, CDR2 SAAADI. Data came from immunoSEQ multiplex PCR; TCRdb stores just in-frame clones and leaves some out. The sample shows roughly 200,000 clones, more than 75% of them seen only once. V is TRBV10-2 and J is TRBJ1-3, with a tentative D call TRBD1 (6 bases). The source material was PBMCs. This receptor was obtained from a man aged 25-45 years in good health and CMV-seropositive. The CDR3 loop reads CASTSGDSSGNTIYF. Written as DNA, the CDR3 is TGCGCCAGCACGTCAGGGGATAGCTCTGGAAACACCATATATTTT.